The clone carrying this TCR beta chain was observed at least ten times. Antigen unknown. PCR was performed a second time for roughly 7 to 12 cycles using a sample-barcoded 5' primer and a J-beta primer mix. From the 5' RACE reads, TCRdb called clonotypes with MiXCR, one entry per CDR3 protein. The table includes hundreds of thousands of distinct CDR3 sequences, roughly 30% detected once. The data are from a study of blood T cells in healthy people across ages. General study findings and limits: Researchers deemed the diversity estimates from one million T cells underestimates. As age increased, TCR beta diversity per million T cells fell in a roughly linear fashion.

With V trimmed by 8 bases and J by 0 bases, 12 bases remained unmatched. CDR3 length equals 16 residues. Germline CDR1 and CDR2: DFQATT and SNEGSKA (reference sequence). Whenever a sample was processed, at least 6.5 million PBMCs were isolated. The amount of total RNA extracted per sample was at least 6 micrograms. The chain joins TRBV20-1 to TRBJ2-7; 11 nucleotides agree with TRBD1. The material sequenced was blood. The receptor was isolated from a woman of 80 years or more in good health. CDR3 in DNA: TGCAGTCCCCCAGGACAGGGGGCCCTCTTCTCCTACGAGCAGTACTTC. This encodes CSPPGQGALFSYEQYF.